This T cell receptor (beta chain) was documented in a study of PD-L1 blockade in urothelial cancer (dated by TCRdb to 2016 to 2017). Turning to the overall study: Therapy was started in 2014 for all patients, and atezolizumab 1,200 mg was administered intravenously every 3 weeks. About 90% of the roughly 29 patients were identified as males with urothelial cancer of bladder origin, and a prior smoking history was reported by 18 of 29 patients. An ECOG performance status of 0 or 1 was recorded for the patients, and 0 to 3 prior chemotherapy regimens had been received by the patients. Blood samples were analyzed 3 weeks after the start of treatment (second dose) and 6 weeks after the start of treatment. A median of roughly 140,000 T cells and just over 80,000 unique TCRs was obtained from blood samples, and a median clonality of approximately 0.08 was observed. Somatic, immune and clinical correlates of response to PD-L1 blockade with atezolizumab in urothelial cancer were the focus of an exploratory multi-omic analysis. TCR sequencing covered pretreatment tumor samples and matched, serially collected peripheral blood taken before and after atezolizumab treatment. Durable clinical benefit meant progression-free survival longer than 6 months, and TCR features were also tested against progression-free and overall survival. In the same patients who had TCR sequencing, pretreatment tumors also underwent whole exome sequencing and RNA sequencing. Durable clinical benefit was achieved by nine patients and was not achieved by 20 patients. Approximately 30 patients had pretreatment blood TCR-seq, some 25 had at least one posttreatment blood collection, and some 25 had tumor TCR-seq. Here is what the overall study found, with its caveats: Improved progression-free and overall survival was found to be associated with pretreatment peripheral blood TCR clonality below the median. Among patients with durable benefit, tumor-associated TCR clones showed greater expansion in peripheral blood 3 weeks after treatment started (n ≈ 24, p = 0.022). Small sample size (n ≈ 28) and many exploratory analyses mean the results are intended to be hypothesis-generating.

Taken from the germline V gene, the CDR1 and CDR2 loops are MNHEY and SVGAGI. Including cysteine and phenylalanine, the CDR3 has 14 amino acids. Here the CDR3 DNA is all that survives: 42 bases in frame from base 1. A distance of 14 bases separates the germline ends of V and J, which lose 5 bases and 4 bases respectively. To estimate absolute template abundance from read counts, synthetic TCR analog templates were spiked into each PCR. The immunoSEQ assay was used to amplify TCRbeta CDR3 regions from genomic DNA with bias-controlled V and J gene primers. Sequencing of rearranged TCRbeta segments was done at approximately 20X coverage. Concerning the study's data processing: Clustering was used to correct sequencing errors, and CDR3s were annotated against IMGT to assign V, D and J genes. Only productive TCRbeta rearrangements were used in downstream analyses, excluding out-of-frame or stop-codon sequences. Clonality was computed as one minus Shannon entropy normalized by the log of the number of unique productive sequences. Clones differing between time points or between blood and tumor were identified by Fisher's exact test with Benjamini-Hochberg correction at adjusted p below 0.01. TCRdb stores this immuneACCESS table with in-frame sequences only. Part of the clones is absent; in the studies checked, under half of the shortfall reflects unresolved V genes, and no reason is known for the rest. V, J and clone size are those of that table, while D and trimming were read from the DNA. The sample contains tens of thousands of clones, 84% of them found a single time. Approximately 9.2% of the sample is taken by the ten largest.

On this clone: What antigen it recognizes has not been identified. Within one base of it there is no much larger clone, and no base qualities were kept.

The time point label of this sample denotes: pretreatment peripheral blood. The cohort included 29 patients with locally advanced or metastatic urothelial carcinoma who were treated at Memorial Sloan Kettering on a trial protocol. Peripheral blood mononuclear cells were collected from each patient pretreatment and during treatment, giving between 1 and 8 total time points per patient. The Qiagen DNeasy Blood extraction kit was used to purify genomic DNA from total PBMCs and tumor samples. PBMCs were collected pretreatment and during treatment, and were isolated and stored as previously described. The origin of this receptor is a woman aged 65 to 85 with urothelial cancer. This specimen consisted of PBMCs, obtained around atezolizumab (anti-PD-L1) treatment. This chain joins TRBV6-5 to TRBJ1-2; TRBD1 is perhaps the D gene, given 6 matching bases. CDR3 sequence: CASSRTVTTYGYTF. The DNA sequence is as follows: TGTGCCAGCAGTCGGACAGTGACTACCTATGGCTACACCTTC.